This T cell receptor (beta chain) was sequenced in a study of shared clonotypes between healthy human individuals. CDR1 is SGHRS and CDR2 is YFSETQ in the germline V gene. V lost 0 bases and J 9 bases, leaving 12 bases between the germline ends. CDR3 size: 14 residues. The investigators split CD4+ cells into a CD45RA+ naive subset and a CD45RA-negative memory subset. Turning to this clone: Its antigen is unidentified.

Deep-level assay runs were performed. TCRdb's table, derived via immunoSEQ multiplex PCR, lists solely in-frame clones and lacks some. The sample holds millions of clones, roughly 94% seen once. Study-level findings and limits: Among donors, clonotype sharing was expected to be affected by sequencing depth. The diversity represented, both genetic and in exposure history, was limited by few donors.

The sequencing sample was made of naive CD4+ T cells sorted from blood. Subset defined: CD45RA+ positively selected. The receptor was derived from a man in his late teens or twenties in good health. The rearrangement joins TRBV5-1 to TRBJ1-4; no firm D call. This CDR3 reads CASSLDPTEKKLFF. CDR3 DNA: TGCGCCAGCAGCTTGGACCCGACTGAGAAAAAACTGTTTTTT.